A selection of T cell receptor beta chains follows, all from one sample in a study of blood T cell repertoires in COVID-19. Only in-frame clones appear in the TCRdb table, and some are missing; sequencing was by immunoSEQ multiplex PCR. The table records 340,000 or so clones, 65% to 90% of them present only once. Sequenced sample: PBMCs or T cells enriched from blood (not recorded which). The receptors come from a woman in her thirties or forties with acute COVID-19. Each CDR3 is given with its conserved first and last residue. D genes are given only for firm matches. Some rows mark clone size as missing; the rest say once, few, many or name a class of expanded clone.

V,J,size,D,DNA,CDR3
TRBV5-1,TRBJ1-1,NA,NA,TGCGCCAGCAGGATGGGCGCGTCGAACACTGAAGCTTTCTTT,CASRMGASNTEAFF
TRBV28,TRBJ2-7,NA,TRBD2,TGTGCCAGCAGTGCGCATAGCGGGAGTTCCAACGAGCAGTACTTC,CASSAHSGSSNEQYF
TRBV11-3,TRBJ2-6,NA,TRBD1,TGTGCCAGCAGCCCGACAGGGTCTGGGGCCAACGTCCTGACTTTC,CASSPTGSGANVLTF
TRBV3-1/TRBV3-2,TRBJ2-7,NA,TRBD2,TGTGCCAGCAGCCAACGGGGGGGGGCCCCAGGTAGCAGGTACTTC,CASSQRGGAPGSRYF
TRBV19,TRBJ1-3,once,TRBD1,TGTGCCAGTAGTAACGGACAGGCGAGCTCTGGAAACACCATATATTTT,CASSNGQASSGNTIYF
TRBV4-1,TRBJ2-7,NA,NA,TGCGCCAGCAGCCAAGGTCGGGGGCGGGAGCTCGAGCAGTACTTC,CASSQGRGRELEQYF
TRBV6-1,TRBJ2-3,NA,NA,TGTGCCAGCAGTGAAGCGAGCCGCACAGATACGCAGTATTTT,CASSEASRTDTQYF
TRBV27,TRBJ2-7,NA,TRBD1,TGTGCCAGCAGTCATCTCAGGACCGGGACAGTAAAGTACGAGCAGTACTTC,CASSHLRTGTVKYEQYF
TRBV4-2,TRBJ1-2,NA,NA,TGTGCCAGCAGCTACCTCCCGGACAGCCCGGGGGGCTACACCTTC,CASSYLPDSPGGYTF
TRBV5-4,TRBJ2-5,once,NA,TGTGCCAGCAGCTTGGGCCCAGCCGGGGTCCAAGAGACCCAGTACTTC,CASSLGPAGVQETQYF
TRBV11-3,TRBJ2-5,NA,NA,TGTGCCAGCAGCTTAGTTGGGCCTCGAGAGACCCAGTACTTC,CASSLVGPRETQYF
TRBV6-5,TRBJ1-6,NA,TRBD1,TGTGCCAGCAGTTCAACGACAGGGGGCTGGTCACCCCTCCACTTT,CASSSTTGGWSPLHF
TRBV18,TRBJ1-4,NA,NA,TGTGCCAGCTCACCATACGCGGCAACTAATGAAAAACTGTTTTTT,CASSPYAATNEKLFF
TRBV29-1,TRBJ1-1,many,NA,TGCAGCGTCAGGGCCCAGCCCCACACTGAAGCTTTCTTT,CSVRAQPHTEAFF
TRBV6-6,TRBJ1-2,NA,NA,TGTGCCAGCAGTTTACGGCAGGGAAACTATGGCTACACCTTC,CASSLRQGNYGYTF
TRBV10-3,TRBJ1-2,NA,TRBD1,TGTGCCATCAGGGGCGACAGGGTTCCGGAAATATATGGCTACACCTTC,CAIRGDRVPEIYGYTF
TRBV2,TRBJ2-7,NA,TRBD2,TGTGCCAGCAGTGGACTAGCGGGAGTGGTCGAGCAGTACTTC,CASSGLAGVVEQYF
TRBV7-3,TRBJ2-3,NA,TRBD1,TGTGCCAGCAGCCAAGGCGGTACGGGACAGTGGTATTTT,CASSQGGTGQWYF
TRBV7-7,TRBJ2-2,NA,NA,TGTGCCAGCAGACCTATAAGGGGTGACGGGGAGCTGTTTTTT,CASRPIRGDGELFF
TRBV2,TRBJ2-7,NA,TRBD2,TGTGCCAGCAGCACTGCACTAGCGGGATACTACGAGCAGTACTTC,CASSTALAGYYEQYF
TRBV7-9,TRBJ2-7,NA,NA,TGTGCCAGCAGCGAGGGGGTTTCTATTTACGAGCAGTACTTC,CASSEGVSIYEQYF
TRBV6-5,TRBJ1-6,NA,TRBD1,TGTGCCAGTCGGACAGGCTATGATTCACCCCTCCACTTT,CASRTGYDSPLHF
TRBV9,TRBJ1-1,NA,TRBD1,TGTGCCAGCAGCGTATCACAGGGGATGATGGCTTTCTTT,CASSVSQGMMAFF
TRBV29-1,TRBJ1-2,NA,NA,TGCAGCGTTTGGCAGGGTTTTGCATATGGCTACACCTTC,CSVWQGFAYGYTF
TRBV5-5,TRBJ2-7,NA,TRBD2,TGTGCCAGCAGCTTGGCCCTAAGACTAGCGGGAGAGAAGTACGAGCAGTACTTT,CASSLALRLAGEKYEQYF
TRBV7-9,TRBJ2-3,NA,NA,TGTGCCAGCAGCTTACCCACGACTAGTAATTACAAGTATTTT,CASSLPTTSNYKYF
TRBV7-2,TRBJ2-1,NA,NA,TGTGCCAGCAGCCCGCCCGCACAGAGAGATGAGCAGTTCTTC,CASSPPAQRDEQFF
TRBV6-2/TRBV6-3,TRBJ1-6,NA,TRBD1,TGTGCCAGCAGTATTCAGACAGGGGGCGGCTCACCCCTCCACTTT,CASSIQTGGGSPLHF
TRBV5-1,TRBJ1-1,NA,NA,TGCGCCAGCAGCTCCGGATTCTCCTGGCCAGGGGCGAACACTGAAGCTTTCTTT,CASSSGFSWPGANTEAFF
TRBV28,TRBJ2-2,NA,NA,TGTGCCAGCAGTTTAAGGCGGGTGCAGAACACCGGGGAGCTGTTTTTT,CASSLRRVQNTGELFF
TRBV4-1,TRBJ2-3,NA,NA,TGCGCCAGCAGCCAAGATGGTTCGGGAGGCACAGATACGCAGTATTTT,CASSQDGSGGTDTQYF
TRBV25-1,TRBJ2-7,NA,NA,TGTGCCAGCAGTGACCGTCTCGTAGGACTGCACTACGAGCAGTACTTC,CASSDRLVGLHYEQYF
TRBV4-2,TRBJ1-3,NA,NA,TGTGCCAGCAGCCAAGATCTTAGGAGCCGAAACACCATATATTTT,CASSQDLRSRNTIYF
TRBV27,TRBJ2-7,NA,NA,TGTGCCAGCAGTTCCCAGGGCTACGAGCAGTACTTC,CASSSQGYEQYF
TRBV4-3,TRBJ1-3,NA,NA,TGCGCCAGCAGCCAAGGAACAGGAAAAGCCCTCGGAAACACCATATATTTT,CASSQGTGKALGNTIYF
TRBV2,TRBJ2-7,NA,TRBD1,TGTGCCAGCACGAAAGAACAGGGGTCCTACGAGCAGTACTTC,CASTKEQGSYEQYF
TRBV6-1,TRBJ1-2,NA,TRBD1,TGTGCCAGCAGTGAGGGACAGGGAGTCATCGGCTACACCTTC,CASSEGQGVIGYTF
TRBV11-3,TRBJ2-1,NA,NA,TGTGCCAGCAGCTTAACAGATTCCAATGAGCAGTTCTTC,CASSLTDSNEQFF
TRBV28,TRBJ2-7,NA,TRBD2,TGTGCCAGCAGTGTAATAGCGGGAGGCCGCGAGCAGTACTTC,CASSVIAGGREQYF
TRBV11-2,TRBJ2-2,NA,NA,TGTGCCAGCAGCTTATCTGGGGGACAGAACACCGGGGAGCTGTTTTTT,CASSLSGGQNTGELFF
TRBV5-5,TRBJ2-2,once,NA,TGTGCCAGCAGCTTGACAGGACAAACGAACACCGGGGAGCTGTTTTTT,CASSLTGQTNTGELFF
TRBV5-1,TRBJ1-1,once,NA,TGCGCCAGCAGCGTCCAAATCATGAACACTGAAGCTTTCTTT,CASSVQIMNTEAFF
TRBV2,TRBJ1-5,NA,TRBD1,TGTGCCAGCAGTGGGGGGACAGGGGAAGGTCAGCCCCAGCATTTT,CASSGGTGEGQPQHF
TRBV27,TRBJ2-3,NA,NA,TGTGCCAGCAGTCCGTGGGGGGTGAAAGCGACTCTTAGCACAGATACGCAGTATTTT,CASSPWGVKATLSTDTQYF
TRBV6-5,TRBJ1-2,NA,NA,TGTGCCAGCAGTTATCCCGGGTCCGGGGATGGCTACACCTTC,CASSYPGSGDGYTF
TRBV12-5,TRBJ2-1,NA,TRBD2,TGTGCTAGTGGTATCCAAGCGGGATCGGGTGAGCAGTTCTTC,CASGIQAGSGEQFF
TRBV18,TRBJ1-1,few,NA,TGTGCCAGCTCACCAGGGAGTCAGGCTGAAGCTTTCTTT,CASSPGSQAEAFF
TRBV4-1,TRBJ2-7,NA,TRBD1,TGCGCCAGCAGCCATCCACGTGGCGACAGGGGGCGGAATTACGAGCAGTACTTC,CASSHPRGDRGRNYEQYF
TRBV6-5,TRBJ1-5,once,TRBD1,TGTGCCAGCAGTAAACAGGGGAATCAGCCCCAGCATTTT,CASSKQGNQPQHF
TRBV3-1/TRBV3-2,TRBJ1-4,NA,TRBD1,TGTGCCAGCAGCCAACTGAAAACAGGGGGACCCAATGAAAAACTGTTTTTT,CASSQLKTGGPNEKLFF
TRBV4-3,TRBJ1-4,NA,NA,TGCGCCAGCAGCCAAGGGGGACTGTATAATGAAAAACTGTTTTTT,CASSQGGLYNEKLFF
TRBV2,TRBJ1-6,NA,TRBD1,TGTGCCAGCAGTGAAGCGCTTCTAACAGGGGCTAAAGATAATTCACCCCTCCACTTT,CASSEALLTGAKDNSPLHF
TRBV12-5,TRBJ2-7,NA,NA,TGTGCTAGTGGTTTGATAGCGGGACAGGGCTCCTACGAGCAGTACTTC,CASGLIAGQGSYEQYF
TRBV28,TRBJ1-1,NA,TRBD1,TGTGCCAGCAGTTTAGGAGGGGGCAGGACTGAAGCTTTCTTT,CASSLGGGRTEAFF
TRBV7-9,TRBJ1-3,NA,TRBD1,TGTGCCAGCAGCACCGACAGGGCTGGAAACACCATATATTTT,CASSTDRAGNTIYF
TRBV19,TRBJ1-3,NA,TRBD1,TGTGCCAGTAGCCGGGACAGCTACTCTGGAAACACCATATATTTT,CASSRDSYSGNTIYF
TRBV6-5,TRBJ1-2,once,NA,TGTGCCAGCAGTTACTCGAATCAGGGGTACTATGGCTACACCTTC,CASSYSNQGYYGYTF
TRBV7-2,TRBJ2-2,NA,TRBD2,TGTGCCAGCAGCTTCCGACTAGCGGGGGGACCGAACACCGGGGAGCTGTTTTTT,CASSFRLAGGPNTGELFF
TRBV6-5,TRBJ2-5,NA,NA,TGTGCCAGCAGTATGTTTTCGGAAGAGACCCAGTACTTC,CASSMFSEETQYF
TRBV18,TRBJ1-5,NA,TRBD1,TGTGCCAGCTCACCCTTACCGGGACAGGGCTTGGGGAATCAGCCCCAGCATTTT,CASSPLPGQGLGNQPQHF